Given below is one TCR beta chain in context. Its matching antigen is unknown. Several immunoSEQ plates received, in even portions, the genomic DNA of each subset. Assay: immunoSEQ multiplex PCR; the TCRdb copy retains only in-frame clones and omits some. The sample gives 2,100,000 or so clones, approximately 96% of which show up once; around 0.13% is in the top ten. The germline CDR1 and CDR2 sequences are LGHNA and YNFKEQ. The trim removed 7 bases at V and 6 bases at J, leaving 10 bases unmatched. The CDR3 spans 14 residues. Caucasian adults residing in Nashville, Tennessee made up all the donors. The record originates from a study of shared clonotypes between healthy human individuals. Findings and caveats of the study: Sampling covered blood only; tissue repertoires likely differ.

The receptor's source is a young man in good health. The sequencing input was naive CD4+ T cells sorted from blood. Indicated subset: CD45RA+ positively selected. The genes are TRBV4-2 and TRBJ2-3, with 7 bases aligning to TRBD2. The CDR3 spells CASTQGGSGDTQYF. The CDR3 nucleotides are TGTGCCAGCACCCAGGGAGGTAGCGGGGATACGCAGTATTTT.